The clone carrying this TCR beta chain was counted a few times. The source of the sample is a study of T cell repertoires in cytomegalovirus infection. The CDR3 is 15 amino acids. The germline gives CDR1 SGHTA, CDR2 FQGNSA. V was clipped by 2 bases and J by 1 base; unmatched bases: 3. In TCRdb, the reads were re-called with MiXCR into one record per CDR3 protein. Here the sample spans 150,000 to 200,000 distinct CDR3 sequences, approximately 20% being singletons. This TCR was recovered from a human donor in good health (CMV status not recorded). Some clones in this sample may be carry-over from other donors' samples. The rearrangement links TRBV7-2 to TRBJ2-7; 9 bases match TRBD2. Sequencing used PBMCs. CDR3 loop: CASSLRAGGSYEQYF. The CDR3 bases are TGTGCCAGCAGCTTACGGGCGGGAGGGTCCTACGAGCAGTACTTC.